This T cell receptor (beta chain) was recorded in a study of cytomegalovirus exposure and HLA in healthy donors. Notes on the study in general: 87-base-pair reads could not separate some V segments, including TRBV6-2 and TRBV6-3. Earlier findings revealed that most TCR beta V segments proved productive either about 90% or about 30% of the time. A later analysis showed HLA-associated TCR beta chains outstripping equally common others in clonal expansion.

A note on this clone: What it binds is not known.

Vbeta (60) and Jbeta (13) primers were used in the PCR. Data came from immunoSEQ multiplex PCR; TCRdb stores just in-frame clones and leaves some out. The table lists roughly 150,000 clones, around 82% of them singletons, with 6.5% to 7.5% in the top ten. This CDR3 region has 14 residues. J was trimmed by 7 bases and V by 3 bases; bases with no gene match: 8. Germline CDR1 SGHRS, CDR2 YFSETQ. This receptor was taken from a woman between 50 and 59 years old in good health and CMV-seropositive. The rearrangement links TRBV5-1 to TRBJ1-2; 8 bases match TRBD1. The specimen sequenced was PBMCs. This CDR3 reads CASSSGQDGSGYTF. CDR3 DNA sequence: TGCGCCAGCAGCTCGGGACAGGATGGGTCTGGCTACACCTTC.